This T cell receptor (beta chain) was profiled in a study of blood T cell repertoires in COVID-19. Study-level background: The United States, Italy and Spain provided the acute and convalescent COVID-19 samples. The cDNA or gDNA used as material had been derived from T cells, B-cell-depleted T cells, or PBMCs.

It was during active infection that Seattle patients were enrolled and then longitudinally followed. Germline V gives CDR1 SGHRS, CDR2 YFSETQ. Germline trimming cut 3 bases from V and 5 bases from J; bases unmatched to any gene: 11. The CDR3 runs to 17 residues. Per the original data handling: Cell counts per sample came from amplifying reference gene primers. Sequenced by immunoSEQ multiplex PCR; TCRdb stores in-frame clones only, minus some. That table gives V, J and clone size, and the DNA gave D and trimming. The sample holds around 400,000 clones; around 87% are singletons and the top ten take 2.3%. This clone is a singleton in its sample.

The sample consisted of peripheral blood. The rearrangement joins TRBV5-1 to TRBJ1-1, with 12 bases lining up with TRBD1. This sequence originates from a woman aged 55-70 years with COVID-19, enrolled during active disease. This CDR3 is CASSWGTGGVRGTEAFF. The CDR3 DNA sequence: TGCGCCAGCAGCTGGGGGACAGGGGGCGTCCGGGGTACTGAAGCTTTCTTT.